The source of this TCR beta chain is a study of blood T cell repertoires in COVID-19. CDR1 and CDR2 (germline): MNHEY, SVGAGI. V dropped 5 bases and J dropped 6; count of bases not matched to a gene: 9. This CDR3 has 15 amino acids. As originally analysed: How many nucleated cells were present was estimated from reference gene primer amplification. Profiled with immunoSEQ multiplex PCR; TCRdb holds only in-frame clones, not every one. The DNA was the basis for D and trimming; V, J and clone size are from that table. The table lists about 160,000 clones, roughly 90% of them singletons. The J gene is TRBJ2-5, the V gene TRBV6-5; 10 bases align to TRBD2. This clonotype was obtained from a man in his sixties with acute or convalescent COVID-19. The sample taken for sequencing was peripheral blood. In DNA, the CDR3 is TGTGCCAGCAGTCCGCCATCAGCGGGGGGGAAGACCCAGTACTTC. It encodes CASSPPSAGGKTQYF.